The 32 T cell receptor beta chains presented below share a single source sample, sequenced in a study of T cells in Graves' hyperthyroidism and ophthalmopathy. Amplified TCR beta CDR3 regions came from RNA transcripts. First-round RT-PCR targeting the TCR CDR3 was performed with the HTBI primer set. TCRdb recomputed calls from the multiplex PCR reads with MiXCR, one row per CDR3 protein. The sample includes about 560,000 distinct CDR3 sequences, about a sixth of them seen just once. The sample comprised blood. All receptors come from a woman younger than 35 with Graves' hyperthyroidism.

This clonotype was recorded at least ten times. The V call is TRBV12-3 or TRBV12-4, the J call TRBJ2-7, with D unresolved. The CDR3 totals 13 residues. The V end lost 3 bases, the J end lost 6 bases, and 12 bases lay between the germline ends. CDR3 loop: CASSLAGGVEQYF. The DNA for the CDR3 is TGTGCCAGCAGTTTGGCCGGTGGGGTCGAGCAGTACTTC.

The table lists this clonotype with a few counts. Since a much larger clone is just one base distant, this may be a read error. The chain carries TRBV11-2 and TRBJ2-1; 8 bases fit TRBD2. Germline-derived CDR1 and CDR2 are SGHAT and FQNNGV. V gave up 5 bases and J gave up 8 bases; unmatched junction bases: 17. The CDR3 contains 17 residues. The CDR3 sequence is CASSPSGGGSTRHEQFF. The CDR3 DNA reads as TGTGCCAGCAGCCCAAGTGGCGGGGGGTCTACTCGCCATGAGCAGTTCTTC.

This clonotype was seen a single time. The chain couples TRBV7-2 to TRBJ2-1; D is unclear. Germline CDR1 reads SGHTA; CDR2 reads FQGNSA. The CDR3 runs 15 residues. V was cut by 4 bases and J by 10 bases, with 20 bases left in between. CDR3 nucleotide sequence: TGTGCCAGCAGCTCCTCTAGTGCCAATCGGCGGGAGCAGTTCTTC. As protein: CASSSSSANRREQFF.

The chain uses TRBV15 and TRBJ2-2; D call uncertain. V lost 1 base to trimming and J lost 5 bases, with 11 bases between them. The CDR3 extends over 15 amino acids. Germline assignment: CDR1 LNHNV and CDR2 YYDKDF (reference sequence). The CDR3 coding sequence is TGTGCCACCAGCAGAGGAAACTATGGGACCGGGGAGCTGTTTTTT. It codes for CATSRGNYGTGELFF.

This clonotype occurred a few times. This rearrangement joins TRBV6-2 or TRBV6-3 to TRBJ1-1; perhaps TRBD1 as D (5 bases). V shed 4 bases and J shed 2 bases, with 11 bases lying between them. The CDR3 has 14 residues. Germline CDR1 MNHEY, CDR2 SVGEGT. The DNA of the CDR3 is TGTGCCAGCAGTTGGACACAGGAAAACACTGAAGCTTTCTTT. Protein: CASSWTQENTEAFF.

The chain joins TRBV5-6 to TRBJ1-1, with a weak D call TRBD1 (5 bases). V was pared by 0 bases and J by 5 bases, with 26 bases between. The CDR3 is made up of 19 amino acids. The V gene's germline CDR1 is SGHDT and CDR2 YYEEEE. CDR3 nucleotide sequence: TGTGCCAGCAGCTTGGCCTTTTCCATAGCCGTGGGGCGATCTACTGAAGCTTTCTTT. This encodes CASSLAFSIAVGRSTEAFF. Combining the CDR3 with reference TRBV5-6 and TRBJ1-1 gives the whole variable domain DAGVTQSPTHLIKTRGQQVTLRCSPKSGHDTVSWYQQALGQGPQFIFQYYEEEERQRGNFPDRFSGHQFPNYSSELNVNALLLGDSALYLCASSLAFSIAVGRSTEAFFGQGTRLTVV.

V is TRBV10-3 and J is TRBJ1-1; 8 bases map to TRBD1. The CDR3 consists of 15 residues. V was pared by 7 bases and J by 2 bases, with 9 bases of the junction left unmatched. Germline V gives CDR1 ENHRY, CDR2 SYGVKD. DNA for the CDR3: TGTGCCATCAACGGACAGGGACCGGACAACACTGAAGCTTTCTTT. Its protein is CAINGQGPDNTEAFF.

The chain employs TRBV9 and TRBJ2-7; 9 nucleotides agree with TRBD1. The CDR3 has 14 amino acids. Germline loops: CDR1 SGDLS, CDR2 YYNGEE. The V gene end was trimmed by 6 bases and the J gene end by 2 bases; junction bases not matched to a gene: 6. CDR3 nucleotide sequence: TGTGCCAGCACTACCGGGACAGGGCCCTACGAGCAGTACTTC. This codes for CASTTGTGPYEQYF. Drawing the rest from reference TRBV9 and TRBJ2-7, the complete variable domain is DSGVTQTPKHLITATGQRVTLRCSPRSGDLSVYWYQQSLDQGLQFLIQYYNGEERAKGNILERFSAQQFPDLHSELNLSSLELGDSALYFCASTTGTGPYEQYFGPGTRLTVT.

J is TRBJ2-5 and V is TRBV19; D remains unclear. Trimming took off 5 bases at V and 2 bases at J, with 12 bases between the two ends. The CDR3 is 14 residues long. CDR1 and CDR2 (germline): LNHDA, SQIVND (reference sequence). The CDR3 region is CASSYGGEQETQYF. In nucleotides, the CDR3 is TGTGCCAGTAGTTATGGCGGAGAGCAAGAGACCCAGTACTTC.

This clonotype was detected ten times or more. The V and J genes are TRBV6-2 or TRBV6-3 and TRBJ1-5; no firm D call. Germline CDR1 MNHEY, CDR2 SVGEGT. The CDR3 is 15 residues long. Trimming shortened V by 2 bases and J by 3 bases, and 11 bases separated the two germline ends. CDR3 sequence reads: CASSYGRSPNQPQHF. In nucleotides, the CDR3 is TGTGCCAGCAGTTACGGGCGGAGTCCCAATCAGCCCCAGCATTTT.

This clonotype was detected a few times. V is TRBV6-1 and J is TRBJ1-5, with D hard to call. V lost 6 bases and J lost 5, with 20 bases in between. This CDR3 has 16 amino acids. The V gene's germline CDR1 is MNHNS and CDR2 SASEGT. In DNA form, the CDR3 reads TGTGCCAGCAGATTACGACCCGGGGAGGATGATCAGCCCCAGCATTTT. This sequence encodes CASRLRPGEDDQPQHF.

Only a few counts were recorded for this clonotype. The chain is built from TRBV19 and TRBJ2-4; maybe TRBD1 (6 bases). Germline V CDR1 and CDR2: LNHDA, SQIVND (reference sequence). The CDR3 is 15 residues long. V gave up 3 bases and J gave up 7 bases, with 16 bases separating them. CDR3 sequence: CASSISPGQGNIQYF. The CDR3 DNA follows: TGTGCCAGTAGTATTTCACCGGGGCAGGGGAACATTCAGTACTTC.

This clonotype has just a few counts. Given a much more abundant clone one base away, this may be a read error. The chain joins TRBV12-3 or TRBV12-4 to TRBJ2-3, with 7 nucleotides matching TRBD1. V trimming: 1 base; J trimming: 2 bases; junction bases outside the gene matches: 3. The CDR3 loop spans 15 amino acids. CDR3 in amino acids: CASSLGDSDTDTQYF. The DNA of the CDR3 is TGTGCCAGCAGTTTAGGGGACAGTGACACAGATACGCAGTATTTT.

Remarks on this clonotype: Mismatch with germline at one junction end may stem from a read error. V and J are TRBV6-2 or TRBV6-3 and TRBJ2-5, with 7 bases fitting TRBD1. This CDR3 comprises 14 residues. Germline V gene lookup returns CDR1 MNHEY and CDR2 SVGEGT. This CDR3 is CASSYTGVQEAQYF. The CDR3 DNA is TGTGCCAGCAGTTACACAGGGGTCCAAGAGGCCCAGTACTTC.

In this sample, this clonotype turned up many times. The rearrangement uses TRBV20-1 and TRBJ2-5; 8 nucleotides align to TRBD2. Unmatched junction bases numbered 6, after V lost 1 base and J lost 5 bases. CDR3 length: 14 residues. Germline V CDR1 and CDR2: DFQATT, SNEGSKA (reference sequence). This CDR3 reads CSARVGGGRETQYF. The CDR3 nucleotides are TGCAGTGCTAGAGTGGGTGGCGGGAGGGAGACCCAGTACTTC.

This clonotype was counted between two and nine times. This chain's CDR3 is CASSYSMASLNEQFF. CDR3 nucleotides: TGTGCCAGCAGTTACTCGATGGCTAGCTTGAATGAGCAGTTCTTC. The chain has TRBV6-6 and TRBJ2-1; perhaps TRBD2 as D (5 bases). The CDR3 totals 15 residues. The V end lost 0 bases, the J end lost 7 bases, and 13 bases lay between the germline ends. Germline V gene lookup returns CDR1 MNHNY and CDR2 SVGAGI (reference sequence).

In its sample, this clonotype was seen a few times. This chain connects TRBV6-1 to TRBJ1-1; no clear D gene. This CDR3 has 14 amino acids. CDR1 is MNHNS and CDR2 is SASEGT in the germline V gene. The V end was cut by 6 bases, the J end by 2 bases, with 13 bases between. The CDR3 loop reads CASRRLQVNTEAFF. CDR3 bases: TGTGCCAGCAGAAGACTTCAGGTCAACACTGAAGCTTTCTTT.

In DNA form, the CDR3 reads TGTGCCAGCAGCTTAGTAGGCCCCAACCCTACGCAGTATTTT. Residues: CASSLVGPNPTQYF. The chain combines TRBV11-2 with TRBJ2-3; D not certain. The V end was cut by 1 base, the J end by 8 bases, with 13 bases between. Germline V gene data show CDR1 as SGHAT and CDR2 as FQNNGV. The CDR3 length is 14 residues.

The J gene is TRBJ2-5, the V gene TRBV7-9; 7 nucleotides agree with TRBD1. The CDR3 totals 14 residues. Per germline, CDR1 SEHNR and CDR2 FQNEAQ (reference sequence). Trimming cost V 3 bases and J 1 base; bases outside gene matches: 2. CDR3 amino acids: CASSFGTVQETQYF. DNA of the CDR3: TGTGCCAGCAGCTTCGGGACAGTCCAAGAGACCCAGTACTTC. The full variable domain, in which reference TRBV7-9 and TRBJ2-5 provide the parts outside the CDR3, is DTGVSQNPRHKITKRGQNVTFRCDPISEHNRLYWYRQTLGQGPEFLTYFQNEAQLEKSRLLSDRFSAERPKGSFSTLEIQRTEQGDSAMYLCASSFGTVQETQYFGPGTRLLVL.

This clonotype occurred many times. The chain recombines TRBV7-9 with TRBJ1-2; D remains ambiguous. This CDR3 is built from 14 residues. The germline V and J ends were trimmed by 2 bases and 3 bases, with 10 bases remaining between them. Germline lookup yields CDR1 SEHNR and CDR2 FQNEAQ (reference sequence). The CDR3 DNA follows: TGTGCCAGCAGCTTATTTACGATAGACTATGGCTACACCTTC. As protein: CASSLFTIDYGYTF.

In its sample, this clonotype was seen many times. V and J are TRBV4-2 and TRBJ2-7; a possible D gene is TRBD2 (6 bases). The CDR3 is made up of 15 amino acids. The germline V gene encodes CDR1 LGHNA and CDR2 YNFKEQ. The ends were cut back, 0 bases at V and 2 bases at J, with 11 bases in the middle. Written as DNA, the CDR3 is TGTGCCAGCAGCCAAGAGCGGGAACCAACCTACGAGCAGTACTTC. This gives the protein CASSQEREPTYEQYF.

This clonotype was observed at least ten times. The rearrangement uses TRBV11-2 and TRBJ2-1; 13 nucleotides line up with TRBD2. CDR1 and CDR2 (germline): SGHAT, FQNNGV. The CDR3 sequence is 15 residues long. V shed 5 bases, J shed 10 bases, and the junction held 8 bases outside the gene matches. The CDR3 DNA follows: TGTGCCAGCAGCCCTTGGACTAGCGGGAGCGTGGAGCAGTTCTTC. Its translation: CASSPWTSGSVEQFF.

This clonotype was observed many times. This chain connects TRBV28 to TRBJ1-1, with D unresolved. Deletions cut 5 bases from V and 6 bases from J, with 13 bases between. Per the germline V gene, CDR1 is MDHEN and CDR2 is SYDVKM. The CDR3 covers 13 residues. CDR3 residues: CASSRDPGSEAFF. The CDR3 DNA reads TGTGCCAGCAGTCGAGACCCTGGCTCTGAAGCTTTCTTT.

This clonotype has just a few counts. The chain combines TRBV6-4 with TRBJ2-2; D uncertain. The CDR3 has 13 residues. Germline V gene sequence: CDR1 MRHNA, CDR2 SNTAGT. Trimming cost V 3 bases and J 3 bases, with 5 bases left between them. This chain's CDR3 is CASSERDTGELFF. CDR3 nucleotides: TGTGCCAGCAGTGAACGGGACACCGGGGAGCTGTTTTTT.

The CDR3 DNA reads TGTGCCAGCAGCCTCCTTATAGCGGGGGGCGTGGGTGAGCAGTTCTTC. Translating it yields CASSLLIAGGVGEQFF. This rearrangement joins TRBV6-2 or TRBV6-3 to TRBJ2-1; 10 bases fit TRBD2. The junction had 14 bases not matched to a gene; V was cut back by 6 bases and J by 9 bases. The CDR3 has 16 residues. Germline-derived CDR1 and CDR2 are MNHEY and SVGEGT.

There are many counts of this clonotype. This sequence joins TRBV6-2 or TRBV6-3 and TRBJ1-1, with D maybe TRBD1 (5 bases). This CDR3 is 17 amino acids long. Germline lookup yields CDR1 MNHEY and CDR2 SVGEGT. Trimming took 6 bases from V and 0 from J, leaving 20 bases between them. The CDR3 DNA reads TGTGCCAGCAGAACACCACGGTACAGGAGCTTGAACACTGAAGCTTTCTTT. Translated, it gives CASRTPRYRSLNTEAFF.

This clonotype has ten or more counts. The gene calls are TRBV12-3 or TRBV12-4 and TRBJ2-5; TRBD1 matches at 8 bases. Trimming took 7 bases from V and 2 from J; bases not matched to a gene: 15. This CDR3 has 17 residues. The CDR3 loop is CASKPEGRGRRQETQYF. CDR3 DNA sequence: TGTGCCAGCAAACCCGAGGGCAGGGGGCGCAGGCAAGAGACCCAGTACTTC.

J is TRBJ2-3 and V is TRBV10-1; possibly TRBD1 for D (6 bases). CDR1 is WNHNN, CDR2 SYGVQD, per germline (reference sequence). Trimming left V 1 base short and J 1 base short, with 6 bases between. The CDR3 runs 14 residues. The CDR3 DNA follows: TGCGCCAGCAGTGAGTACAGGGGCACAGATACGCAGTATTTT. Translation: CASSEYRGTDTQYF.

The chain carries TRBV6-2 or TRBV6-3 and TRBJ2-5; TRBD1 agrees at 7 bases. Trimming cost V 2 bases and J 5 bases; bases outside gene matches: 5. The CDR3 covers 14 residues. Germline V lookup: CDR1 MNHEY, CDR2 SVGEGT. In DNA form, the CDR3 reads TGTGCCAGCAGTTACCGACAGGGCCGGGAGACCCAGTACTTC. Its protein is CASSYRQGRETQYF.

This clonotype was seen a handful of times. The chain combines TRBV10-3 with TRBJ2-1; 8 positions agree with TRBD1. Germline loops: CDR1 ENHRY, CDR2 SYGVKD. The CDR3 is 14 amino acids. The junction had 2 bases not matched to a gene; V was cut back by 3 bases and J by 4 bases. The CDR3 nucleotides read TGTGCCATCAGTGATGACAGGGGTTACAATGAGCAGTTCTTC. This sequence encodes CAISDDRGYNEQFF.

V gene TRBV6-1 combines with J gene TRBJ1-2; 9 bases agree with TRBD1. V trimming: 2 bases; J trimming: 8 bases; junction bases outside the gene matches: 12. Germline loops: CDR1 MNHNS, CDR2 SASEGT. This CDR3 has 16 residues. The CDR3 region is CASSEFRDRAARGYTF. The CDR3 coding sequence is TGTGCCAGCAGTGAATTTCGGGACAGGGCCGCTCGGGGCTACACCTTC.

This clonotype was seen only a few times. This chain connects TRBV12-3 or TRBV12-4 to TRBJ1-6; possible D gene TRBD1, 6 bases. This CDR3 spans 14 amino acids. Trimming took off 3 bases at V and 6 bases at J, with 9 bases between the two ends. The DNA for the CDR3 is TGTGCCAGCAGTTTGGGGGCGACTAATTCACCCCTCCACTTT. This translates into CASSLGATNSPLHF.